A single sample is the source of the 31 T cell receptor beta chains below, sequenced in a study of T-cell memory formation after mild COVID-19. TCRdb processed the 5' RACE reads anew with MiXCR; each CDR3 protein has one entry. The sample lists roughly 200,000 distinct CDR3 sequences, about a fifth occurring once. The specimen sequenced was PBMCs or a T cell subset sorted from them (not recorded which). The receptors were gathered from an adult woman who had mild COVID-19 (a few samples of this study predate the infection). Cell type and time point are not known.

This clonotype was counted only a few times. The chain carries TRBV4-1 and TRBJ1-5; D gene uncertain. V lost 1 base to trimming and J lost 2 bases, with 12 bases between them. This CDR3 contains 16 residues. Germline values: CDR1 MGHRA, CDR2 YSYEKL. The DNA of the CDR3 is TGCGCCAGCAGCCAAGTAATGAGCAGGCGCAATCAGCCCCAGCATTTT. Translating gives CASSQVMSRRNQPQHF.

The V call is TRBV12-3 or TRBV12-4, the J call TRBJ1-2, with 7 bases that match TRBD1. This CDR3 is 13 amino acids long. V trimming: 9 bases; J trimming: 8 bases; junction bases outside the gene matches: 12. The CDR3 is CASRGQVLRGYTF. CDR3 coding DNA: TGTGCCAGTAGAGGACAGGTCCTAAGGGGCTACACCTTC.

This clonotype showed up just a few times. The rearrangement joins TRBV28 to TRBJ2-7, with 10 bases lining up with TRBD2. The V and J ends lost 7 bases and 1 base, in that order; junction bases with no gene match: 10. The CDR3 totals 16 residues. Germline V gene lookup returns CDR1 MDHEN and CDR2 SYDVKM. CDR3 loop: CASTASGSWASYEQYF. CDR3 sequence (DNA): TGTGCCAGCACGGCTAGCGGGAGCTGGGCGTCCTACGAGCAGTACTTC.

This clonotype has just a few counts. The chain is built from TRBV15 and TRBJ1-1; TRBD1 matches 9 bases. J gave up 4 bases and V 4 bases, and 4 bases lay outside the gene matches. CDR3 length equals 14 residues. Germline V gives CDR1 LNHNV, CDR2 YYDKDF (reference sequence). The CDR3 DNA sequence: TGTGCCACCAGCATTGACAGGGGGGGCACTGAAGCTTTCTTT. It codes for CATSIDRGGTEAFF.

In this sample, this clonotype turned up a few times. V gene TRBV6-5 combines with J gene TRBJ2-1; TRBD2 agrees at 10 bases. J was trimmed by 4 bases and V by 8 bases; bases with no gene match: 5. The germline V gene encodes CDR1 MNHEY and CDR2 SVGAGI. CDR3 length: 14 amino acids. The CDR3 loop is CASGSSGSYNEQFF. CDR3 DNA sequence: TGTGCCAGCGGTTCTAGCGGGAGTTACAATGAGCAGTTCTTC.

This clonotype was seen a handful of times. The chain's CDR3 is CASSLGWGEDQPQHF. The CDR3 DNA sequence: TGTGCCAGCAGTTTGGGTTGGGGGGAGGACCAGCCCCAGCATTTT. The chain uses TRBV27 and TRBJ1-5; D may be TRBD1 (5 bases). The CDR3 spans 15 residues. The germline gives CDR1 MNHEY, CDR2 SMNVEV (reference sequence). V was pared by 3 bases and J by 7 bases, with 16 bases between.

The chain recombines TRBV4-1 with TRBJ2-1; 9 nucleotides agree with TRBD1. Trimming removed 0 bases from V and 6 bases from J; junction bases left unmatched: 6. Germline CDR1 MGHRA, CDR2 YSYEKL. CDR3 length: 16 amino acids. The CDR3 here is CASSQEQVTGGNEQFF. In DNA, the CDR3 is TGCGCCAGCAGCCAAGAGCAGGTGACAGGGGGCAATGAGCAGTTCTTC.

The chain combines TRBV7-9 with TRBJ2-7; D remains ambiguous. The germline V gene encodes CDR1 SEHNR and CDR2 FQNEAQ (reference sequence). Trimming cost V 5 bases and J 7 bases, with 21 bases left between them. The CDR3 consists of 15 residues. The CDR3 DNA follows: TGTGCCAGCAGCCCATTCGTGGCATCCCCCCTTGAGCAGTACTTC. Protein product: CASSPFVASPLEQYF.

The gene calls are TRBV18 and TRBJ2-3; tentative D call: TRBD2 (6 bases). Germline V gene lookup returns CDR1 KGHSH and CDR2 LQKENI. CDR3 length equals 14 residues. Trimming cost V 3 bases and J 6 bases, with 13 bases left between them. CDR3 protein: CASSPRTGEDTQYF. CDR3 sequence (DNA): TGTGCCAGCTCACCGCGGACGGGGGAGGATACGCAGTATTTT.

The rearrangement joins TRBV6-5 to TRBJ1-1; D unclear. The CDR3 has 15 amino acids. Trimming stripped 0 bases from V and 1 base from J, with 9 bases between. Germline loops: CDR1 MNHEY, CDR2 SVGAGI. The CDR3 is CASSYSTWPNTEAFF. For the CDR3, the DNA is TGTGCCAGCAGTTACTCGACTTGGCCGAACACTGAAGCTTTCTTT.

V and J are TRBV5-1 and TRBJ2-7, with 8 bases lining up with TRBD2. With V trimmed by 0 bases and J by 4 bases, 6 bases remained unmatched. Germline V gives CDR1 SGHRS, CDR2 YFSETQ. The CDR3 loop spans 15 amino acids. The chain's CDR3 is CASSLDSGGGYEQYF. The CDR3 DNA is TGCGCCAGCAGCTTGGACAGCGGGGGCGGGTACGAGCAGTACTTC.

The sample holds a few counts of this clonotype. The chain combines TRBV4-1 with TRBJ2-7, with D possibly matching TRBD1 (5 bases). Trimming left V 0 bases short and J 6 bases short, with 18 bases between. Germline CDR1 reads MGHRA; CDR2 reads YSYEKL. The CDR3 has 16 residues. The CDR3 DNA reads TGCGCCAGCAGCCAAGATCCTCTGGACACCCTGGGCGAGCAGTACTTC. Protein sequence: CASSQDPLDTLGEQYF.

This clonotype was counted only a few times. This chain connects TRBV20-1 to TRBJ2-3; 7 bases map to TRBD1. The V gene end was trimmed by 6 bases and the J gene end by 1 base; junction bases not matched to a gene: 13. The length of the CDR3 is 16 residues. The germline V gene has CDR1 DFQATT and CDR2 SNEGSKA (reference sequence). CDR3 sequence: CSADRNRGRGTDTQYF. For the CDR3, the DNA is TGCAGTGCCGACCGGAACAGGGGAAGGGGCACAGATACGCAGTATTTT.

This clonotype has more than one count but fewer than ten. Here the CDR3 reads CASSLLGGPAYEQYF. In DNA, the CDR3 is TGTGCCAGCAGTTTATTAGGGGGACCGGCTTACGAGCAGTACTTC. The chain recombines TRBV27 with TRBJ2-7, with D maybe TRBD1 (6 bases). CDR3 length: 15 residues. Germline CDR1 MNHEY, CDR2 SMNVEV (reference sequence). Trimming pared 1 base from V and 4 bases from J, leaving 14 bases between.

A few counts support this clonotype. This chain links TRBV5-1 with TRBJ1-1; TRBD1 agrees at 10 bases. The germline V gene has CDR1 SGHRS and CDR2 YFSETQ. Trimming took 0 bases from V and 5 from J; bases not matched to a gene: 1. CDR3 size: 14 residues. CDR3 protein: CASSLGQGATEAFF. The CDR3 region has the DNA TGCGCCAGCAGCTTGGGACAGGGGGCGACTGAAGCTTTCTTT.

This clonotype was found a few times. This chain joins TRBV15 and TRBJ2-3, with 14 positions matching TRBD2. With V trimmed by 0 bases and J by 3 bases, 5 bases remained unmatched. Germline V lookup: CDR1 LNHNV, CDR2 YYDKDF (reference sequence). CDR3 length equals 18 residues. For the CDR3, the DNA is TGTGCCACCAGCAGAGAATTAAGACTAGCGGGGGGGACAGATACGCAGTATTTT. Amino acid sequence: CATSRELRLAGGTDTQYF.

This clonotype has only a few counts. The V and J genes are TRBV9 and TRBJ1-4; 9 bases line up with TRBD1. Unmatched junction bases numbered 8, after V lost 3 bases and J lost 8 bases. The CDR3 totals 15 residues. Looked up from germline, CDR1 is SGDLS and CDR2 is YYNGEE. CDR3 protein: CASSAMDRGGEKLFF. CDR3 nucleotides: TGTGCCAGCAGCGCGATGGACAGGGGAGGCGAAAAACTGTTTTTT.

This clonotype was observed many times. The chain recombines TRBV6-6 with TRBJ2-1; perhaps TRBD2 as D (5 bases). This CDR3 is 13 amino acids long. Trimming took off 5 bases at V and 6 bases at J, with 11 bases between the two ends. Germline loops: CDR1 MNHNY, CDR2 SVGAGI (reference sequence). For the CDR3, the DNA is TGTGCCAGCAGTCCCCGGGAATCCAATGAGCAGTTCTTC. Amino acid sequence: CASSPRESNEQFF.

This clonotype was found a few times. The chain employs TRBV24-1 and TRBJ1-5; maybe TRBD1 (5 bases). Trimming removed 9 bases at V and 5 bases at J, with 13 bases between. The CDR3 has 13 amino acids. The germline CDR1 and CDR2 sequences are KGHDR and SFDVKD. The CDR3 DNA is TGTGCCACCGGAACAAAGACAGATCAGCCCCAGCATTTT. It translates to CATGTKTDQPQHF.

This clonotype was seen only a few times. The chain couples TRBV12-3 or TRBV12-4 to TRBJ2-7; tentatively, D is TRBD2 (6 bases). This CDR3 contains 15 residues. Deletions cut 6 bases from V and 3 bases from J, with 18 bases between. The CDR3 sequence: CASSLGDLYSYEQYF. In DNA form, the CDR3 reads TGTGCCAGCAGCCTGGGGGACTTGTACAGCTACGAGCAGTACTTC.

This clonotype was seen more than once but under ten times. V usage is TRBV7-8 and J usage is TRBJ2-5; 9 positions match TRBD1. The trim removed 5 bases at V and 4 bases at J, leaving 5 bases unmatched. This CDR3 region has 14 residues. CDR1 is SGHVS, CDR2 FQNEAQ, per germline. The CDR3 DNA reads as TGTGCCAGCAGCGTTGGACAGGGGAGAGAGACCCAGTACTTC. Its translation is CASSVGQGRETQYF.

This chain uses TRBV4-3 with TRBJ2-7; TRBD2 matches at 14 bases. The CDR3 runs 16 residues. Germline CDR1 is LGHNA and CDR2 is YSLEER. V lost 0 bases and J lost 4; bases outside the gene matches: 2. Here the CDR3 reads CASSQDRTSGRYEQYF. The CDR3 DNA follows: TGCGCCAGCAGCCAAGACCGGACTAGCGGGAGGTACGAGCAGTACTTC.

The chain combines TRBV20-1 with TRBJ2-3, with 7 positions matching TRBD1. CDR1 is DFQATT and CDR2 is SNEGSKA in the germline V gene (reference sequence). The trim removed 0 bases at V and 0 bases at J, leaving 12 bases unmatched. The CDR3 totals 18 residues. CDR3 in amino acids: CSARDVGQTVRSTDTQYF. Here the CDR3 DNA reads TGCAGTGCTAGAGACGTGGGACAGACGGTCCGAAGCACAGATACGCAGTATTTT.

This clonotype came up a few times. The rearrangement links TRBV4-2 to TRBJ1-4; TRBD1 matches at 7 bases. Trimming removed 4 bases from V and 7 bases from J; junction bases left unmatched: 6. Germline values: CDR1 LGHNA, CDR2 YNFKEQ. The CDR3 totals 14 residues. The CDR3, as DNA: TGTGCCAGCAGCCCGGAGGGGGCCCCTGAAAAACTGTTTTTT. It codes for CASSPEGAPEKLFF.

The chain carries TRBV12-3 or TRBV12-4 and TRBJ2-1, with 9 bases that match TRBD2. With V trimmed by 6 bases and J by 8 bases, 2 bases remained unmatched. The CDR3 is made up of 12 amino acids. The CDR3 sequence: CASRRLADEQFF. The CDR3 DNA follows: TGTGCCAGCAGGCGACTAGCGGATGAGCAGTTCTTC.

This clonotype appeared a few times. The chain uses TRBV7-2 and TRBJ2-1; maybe TRBD2 (6 bases). Trimming pared 4 bases from V and 4 bases from J, leaving 20 bases between. CDR1 SGHTA and CDR2 FQGNSA come from the germline V gene. This CDR3 is 17 amino acids long. CDR3: CASSSSWGTATYNEQFF. The DNA for the CDR3 is TGTGCCAGCAGCTCTTCGTGGGGGACTGCGACGTACAATGAGCAGTTCTTC.

This clonotype appeared a few times. This chain connects TRBV5-5 to TRBJ2-7; 7 bases map to TRBD2. The trim removed 0 bases at V and 2 bases at J, leaving 5 bases unmatched. Germline V gene data show CDR1 as SGHKS and CDR2 as YYEKEE (reference sequence). This CDR3 is built from 15 residues. The CDR3 loop is CASSLVAGVPYEQYF. The CDR3 DNA reads TGTGCCAGCAGCTTGGTTGCGGGGGTCCCCTACGAGCAGTACTTC.

This clonotype was counted ten times or more. J is TRBJ1-1 and V is TRBV6-5, with D unclear. Trimming removed 0 bases from V and 1 base from J, with 12 bases in between. CDR1 is MNHEY, CDR2 SVGAGI, per germline. The CDR3 consists of 16 residues. The CDR3, as DNA: TGTGCCAGCAGTTACTCGGACTATGCCCAGAACACTGAAGCTTTCTTT. Protein: CASSYSDYAQNTEAFF.

This clonotype has only a few counts. V is TRBV9 and J is TRBJ2-2, with D unclear. The V gene lost 3 bases and the J gene lost 0 bases, with 6 bases spanning the gap. The CDR3 contains 14 residues. Germline V lookup: CDR1 SGDLS, CDR2 YYNGEE. CDR3 loop: CASSEASNTGELFF. The CDR3 DNA is TGTGCCAGCAGCGAAGCATCGAACACCGGGGAGCTGTTTTTT.

The J gene is TRBJ2-2, the V gene TRBV9; TRBD2 agrees at 12 bases. After removal of 0 bases from V and 2 bases from J, the junction contained 5 bases not matched to a gene. From germline, CDR1 is SGDLS and CDR2 YYNGEE. The CDR3 loop spans 18 amino acids. This CDR3 reads CASSVATTSGGNTGELFF. Here the CDR3 DNA reads TGTGCCAGCAGCGTAGCTACGACTAGCGGGGGTAACACCGGGGAGCTGTTTTTT. Looking up the rest from reference TRBV9 and TRBJ2-2 gives the full variable domain: DSGVTQTPKHLITATGQRVTLRCSPRSGDLSVYWYQQSLDQGLQFLIQYYNGEERAKGNILERFSAQQFPDLHSELNLSSLELGDSALYFCASSVATTSGGNTGELFFGEGSRLTVL.

This chain links TRBV7-9 with TRBJ2-1; D remains ambiguous. The CDR3 is made up of 15 amino acids. Germline-derived CDR1 and CDR2 are SEHNR and FQNEAQ (reference sequence). With 8 bases removed from V and 0 bases from J, the gap between germline ends came to 14 bases. CDR3 sequence reads: CASPPPESSYNEQFF. CDR3 in DNA: TGTGCCAGCCCCCCCCCGGAGAGCTCCTACAATGAGCAGTTCTTC.